Given below is one T cell receptor beta chain in context. For the second PCR, which ran for roughly 7 to 11 cycles, a sample-barcoded 5' primer and a J-beta primer mix were used. TCRdb re-called the 5' RACE reads through MiXCR, storing one row per CDR3 protein. The sample has about 970,000 distinct CDR3 sequences; roughly 51% are singletons. This entry is derived from a study of blood T cells in healthy people across ages. Study-level background: Capture via template switching afforded approximately one barcoded beta molecule per two T cells.

The CDR3 runs to 16 residues. Trimming cost V 1 base and J 4 bases, with 14 bases left between them. This clonotype originated in a woman aged 55 to 70 in good health. Sequencing was performed on blood. The chain combines TRBV12-3 or TRBV12-4 with TRBJ1-5; no reliable D call. CDR3 in amino acids: CASSLDLATYNQPQHF. In DNA, the CDR3 is TGTGCCAGCAGTTTAGATCTCGCCACGTATAATCAGCCCCAGCATTTT.